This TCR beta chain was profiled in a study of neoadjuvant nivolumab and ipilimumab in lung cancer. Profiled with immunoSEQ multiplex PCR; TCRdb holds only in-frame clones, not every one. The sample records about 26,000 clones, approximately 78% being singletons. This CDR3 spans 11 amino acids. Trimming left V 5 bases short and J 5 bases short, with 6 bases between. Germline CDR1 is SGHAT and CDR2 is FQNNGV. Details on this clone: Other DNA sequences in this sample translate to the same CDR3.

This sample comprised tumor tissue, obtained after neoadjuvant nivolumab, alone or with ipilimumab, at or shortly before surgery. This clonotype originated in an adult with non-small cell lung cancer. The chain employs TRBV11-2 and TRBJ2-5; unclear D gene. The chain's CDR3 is CASSLTETQYF. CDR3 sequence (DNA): TGTGCCAGCAGCCTCACGGAGACCCAGTACTTC.